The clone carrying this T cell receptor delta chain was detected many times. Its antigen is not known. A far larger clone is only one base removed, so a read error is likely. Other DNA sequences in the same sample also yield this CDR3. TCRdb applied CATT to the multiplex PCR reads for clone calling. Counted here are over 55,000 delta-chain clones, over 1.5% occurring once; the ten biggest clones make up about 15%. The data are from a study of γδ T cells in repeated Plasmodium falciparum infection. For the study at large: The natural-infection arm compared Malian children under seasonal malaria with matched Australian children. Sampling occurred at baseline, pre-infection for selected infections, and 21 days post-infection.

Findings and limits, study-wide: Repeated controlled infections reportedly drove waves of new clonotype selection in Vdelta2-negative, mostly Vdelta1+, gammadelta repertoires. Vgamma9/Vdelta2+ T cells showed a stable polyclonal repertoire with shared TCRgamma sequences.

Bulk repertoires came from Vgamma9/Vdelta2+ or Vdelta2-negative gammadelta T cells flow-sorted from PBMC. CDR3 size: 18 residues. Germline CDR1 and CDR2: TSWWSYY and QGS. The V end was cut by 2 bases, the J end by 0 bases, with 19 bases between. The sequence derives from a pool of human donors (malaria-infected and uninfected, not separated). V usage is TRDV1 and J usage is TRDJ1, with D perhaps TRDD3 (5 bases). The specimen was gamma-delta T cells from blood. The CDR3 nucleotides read TGTGCTCTTGGGGAAGTGGGAGGGATTCCATCCTACACCGATAAACTCATCTTT. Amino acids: CALGEVGGIPSYTDKLIF.